This T cell receptor (beta chain) is drawn from a study of cytomegalovirus exposure and HLA in healthy donors. From germline, CDR1 is MDHEN and CDR2 SYDVKM. The CDR3 is 16 amino acids. The ends lost 7 bases at V and 7 bases at J; junction bases unmatched: 14. Both 60 Vbeta primers and 13 Jbeta primers went into the PCR. TCRdb keeps only in-frame clones here, not all; method: immunoSEQ multiplex PCR. There are more than 80,000 clones in the sample; approximately 89% occur only once, and over 8.5% lies in the top ten. The specimen sequenced was PBMCs. The chain employs TRBV28 and TRBJ2-7; 12 bases map to TRBD2. This TCR came from a young man in good health and CMV-seropositive. The CDR3 region has the DNA TGTGCCAGCAACAACTTACTAGCGGGAGGCCCTCTGGAGCAGTACTTC. Translation gives CASNNLLAGGPLEQYF.